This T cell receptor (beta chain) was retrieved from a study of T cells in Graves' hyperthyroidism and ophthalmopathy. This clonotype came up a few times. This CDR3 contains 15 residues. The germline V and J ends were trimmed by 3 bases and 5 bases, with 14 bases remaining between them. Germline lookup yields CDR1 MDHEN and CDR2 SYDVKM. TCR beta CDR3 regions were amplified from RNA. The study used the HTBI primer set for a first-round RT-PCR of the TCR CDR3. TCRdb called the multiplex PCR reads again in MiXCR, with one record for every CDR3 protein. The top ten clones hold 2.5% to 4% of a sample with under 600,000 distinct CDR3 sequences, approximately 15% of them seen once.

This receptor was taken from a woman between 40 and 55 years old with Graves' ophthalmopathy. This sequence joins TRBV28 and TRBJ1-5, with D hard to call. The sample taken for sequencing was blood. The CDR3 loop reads CASSFSGGVDQPQHF. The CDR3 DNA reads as TGTGCCAGCAGTTTCAGTGGCGGGGTTGATCAGCCCCAGCATTTT.